Presented here are 28 T cell receptor beta chains from one specimen sequenced in a study of blood T cell repertoires in COVID-19. Clones were read by immunoSEQ multiplex PCR, and TCRdb kept only the in-frame ones, dropping some. Among approximately 170,000 clones listed, 88% were seen once. Sequencing was carried out using PBMCs or T cells enriched from blood (not recorded which). These receptors originate from a woman younger than 35 who had recovered from COVID-19.

The chain combines TRBV10-1 with TRBJ2-5; D possibly corresponds to TRBD2 (5 bases). V lost 4 bases to trimming and J lost 0 bases, with 6 bases between them. The CDR3 has 13 residues. Germline V CDR1 and CDR2: WNHNN, SYGVQD (reference sequence). The CDR3 coding sequence is TGCGCCAGCAGTGCGGGGTACCAAGAGACCCAGTACTTC. Protein: CASSAGYQETQYF.

V gene TRBV28 combines with J gene TRBJ2-7; weak D call: TRBD1 (6 bases). Trimming took off 6 bases at V and 2 bases at J, with 20 bases between the two ends. Germline V gene lookup returns CDR1 MDHEN and CDR2 SYDVKM. CDR3 length equals 16 residues. Here the CDR3 DNA reads TGTGCCAGCAGGTGGGGGCAGGATCGGGCTGCCTACGAGCAGTACTTC. It translates to CASRWGQDRAAYEQYF.

The CDR3 here is CASGGQGRSLSGNTIYF. The CDR3 DNA reads as TGTGCCAGCGGCGGACAGGGGCGCTCCCTCTCTGGAAACACCATATATTTT. The chain combines TRBV2 with TRBJ1-3; 9 nucleotides line up with TRBD1. The V segment lost 8 bases and the J segment 0 bases; nucleotides outside the gene matches: 11. Germline V gene data show CDR1 as SNHLY and CDR2 as FYNNEI. The CDR3 totals 17 residues.

The chain has TRBV27 and TRBJ2-6; TRBD1 might be the D (6 bases). The CDR3 length is 19 residues. Trimming shortened V by 0 bases and J by 2 bases, and 17 bases separated the two germline ends. The germline V gene has CDR1 MNHEY and CDR2 SMNVEV (reference sequence). CDR3 protein: CASSLSGTPSGPGANVLTF. DNA for the CDR3: TGTGCCAGCAGTTTATCGGGGACACCCTCCGGACCTGGGGCCAACGTCCTGACTTTC.

The rearrangement uses TRBV5-8 and TRBJ2-6; the D is unclear. The CDR3 is made up of 17 amino acids. V was cut by 0 bases and J by 6 bases, with 16 bases left in between. Germline assignment: CDR1 SGHTS and CDR2 YDEGEE. The CDR3 here is CASSLGIFGLLANVLTF. The CDR3 DNA is TGTGCCAGCAGCTTGGGAATTTTTGGGCTTCTGGCCAACGTCCTGACTTTC. Based on the CDR3 plus reference TRBV5-8 and TRBJ2-6, the full variable domain is EAGVTQSPTHLIKTRGQQATLRCSPISGHTSVYWYQQALGLGLQFLLWYDEGEERNRGNFPPRFSGRQFPNYSSELNVNALELEDSALYLCASSLGIFGLLANVLTFGAGSRLTVL.

The rearrangement links TRBV28 to TRBJ2-5, with 10 bases identical to TRBD2. CDR1 and CDR2 (germline): MDHEN, SYDVKM. The CDR3 is made up of 22 amino acids. With 5 bases clipped from V and 5 bases from J, the junction kept 29 bases outside the gene matches. CDR3 nucleotides: TGTGCCAGCAGTACACCAGGCCTTGTTCCGAGTAGCGGGGGGCCCCTTCCCGAGACCCAGTACTTC. As protein: CASSTPGLVPSSGGPLPETQYF.

This sequence joins TRBV6-5 and TRBJ2-7; 11 bases fit TRBD2. The ends lost 6 bases at V and 1 base at J; junction bases unmatched: 5. CDR1 MNHEY and CDR2 SVGAGI come from the germline V gene. This CDR3 spans 15 amino acids. This CDR3 reads CASSPGTSGSYEQYF. DNA of the CDR3: TGTGCCAGCAGCCCCGGGACTAGCGGATCCTACGAGCAGTACTTC.

This clone has just one count. J is TRBJ2-1 and V is TRBV12-3 or TRBV12-4; 7 nucleotides align to TRBD2. CDR3 length: 12 amino acids. V was pared by 10 bases and J by 2 bases, with 2 bases of the junction left unmatched. DNA for the CDR3: TGTGCCACCGGACTAGCCTACAATGAGCAGTTCTTC. Translating gives CATGLAYNEQFF.

This clone is a singleton in its sample. V is TRBV11-3 and J is TRBJ1-1; 7 bases align to TRBD1. Losses at the gene ends were 1 base for V and 3 bases for J; bases not matched to a gene: 2. This CDR3 comprises 14 residues. Germline CDR1 and CDR2: SGHNT and YENEEA. CDR3 in DNA: TGTGCCAGCAGCTTAGCGGGACAGTACACTGAAGCTTTCTTT. Amino acids: CASSLAGQYTEAFF.

The CDR3 sequence: CASSDFFGGDPDTQYF. As DNA, the CDR3 is TGTGCCAGCAGTGATTTTTTCGGAGGAGACCCAGATACGCAGTATTTT. The rearrangement uses TRBV25-1 and TRBJ2-3; D perhaps matches TRBD2 (5 bases). CDR1 MGHDK and CDR2 SYGVNS come from the germline V gene. V was clipped by 3 bases and J by 4 bases, with 17 bases between them. CDR3 length equals 16 residues.

V is TRBV9 and J is TRBJ1-2, with D possibly TRBD1 on 6 matching bases. This CDR3 is built from 13 residues. V was pared by 5 bases and J by 3 bases, with 11 bases between. The germline V gene has CDR1 SGDLS and CDR2 YYNGEE. In nucleotides, the CDR3 is TGTGCCAGCAGTACGGACAGTTACTATGGCTACACCTTC. Its protein is CASSTDSYYGYTF. Based on the CDR3 plus reference TRBV9 and TRBJ1-2, the full variable domain is DSGVTQTPKHLITATGQRVTLRCSPRSGDLSVYWYQQSLDQGLQFLIQYYNGEERAKGNILERFSAQQFPDLHSELNLSSLELGDSALYFCASSTDSYYGYTFGSGTRLTVV.

This clone has more than one count but fewer than ten. The chain uses TRBV24-1 and TRBJ2-1; 16 bases fit TRBD2. This CDR3 has 19 amino acids. Germline V gene lookup returns CDR1 KGHDR and CDR2 SFDVKD. J was trimmed by 2 bases and V by 6 bases; bases with no gene match: 9. The CDR3 loop reads CATSSKPGTSGGAYNEQFF. The CDR3 DNA sequence: TGTGCCACCAGTTCCAAGCCCGGGACTAGCGGGGGGGCCTACAATGAGCAGTTCTTC.

The V gene is TRBV2, the J gene TRBJ2-5, with D possibly TRBD1 on 6 matching bases. CDR3 length: 14 amino acids. From germline, CDR1 is SNHLY and CDR2 FYNNEI. V dropped 3 bases and J dropped 2 bases, with 10 bases sitting between them. The CDR3: CASSEAGAQETQYF. In DNA, the CDR3 is TGTGCCAGCAGTGAGGCAGGGGCGCAAGAGACCCAGTACTTC. Full variable domain (remainder filled in from reference TRBV2 and TRBJ2-5): EPEVTQTPSHQVTQMGQEVILRCVPISNHLYFYWYRQILGQKVEFLVSFYNNEISEKSEIFDDQFSVERPDGSNFTLKIRSTKLEDSAMYFCASSEAGAQETQYFGPGTRLLVL.

In its sample, this clone was seen once. This chain joins TRBV7-9 and TRBJ1-5; 11 bases are shared with TRBD1. The V gene end was trimmed by 5 bases and the J gene end by 6 bases; junction bases not matched to a gene: 3. Germline assignment: CDR1 SEHNR and CDR2 FQNEAQ (reference sequence). The CDR3 sequence is 14 residues long. Here the CDR3 reads CASSPGTGGQPQHF. In DNA, the CDR3 is TGTGCCAGCAGCCCGGGGACAGGGGGTCAGCCCCAGCATTTT.

The CDR3 sequence: CSGLGIEQFF. The DNA of the CDR3 is TGCAGTGGACTAGGGATTGAGCAGTTCTTC. The chain joins TRBV20-1 to TRBJ2-1, with a weak D call TRBD2 (6 bases). The CDR3 extends over 10 amino acids. Germline CDR1 and CDR2: DFQATT and SNEGSKA (reference sequence). Deletions cut 7 bases from V and 9 bases from J, with 10 bases between.

The chain links TRBV19 to TRBJ1-1; D is possibly TRBD1 (5 bases). The CDR3 length is 11 residues. Germline V gives CDR1 LNHDA, CDR2 SQIVND (reference sequence). V lost 7 bases and J 6 bases, leaving 9 bases between the germline ends. The CDR3 DNA follows: TGTGCCAGTATTGGAGGGGCTGAAGCTTTCTTT. Protein: CASIGGAEAFF.

V gene TRBV5-5 combines with J gene TRBJ2-5, with 9 bases that match TRBD2. V shed 3 bases and J 5 bases; nucleotides not matched to a gene: 2. Germline loops: CDR1 SGHKS, CDR2 YYEKEE (reference sequence). There are 13 residues in the CDR3. DNA of the CDR3: TGTGCCAGCAGCTGGCTAGCGGGGGAGACCCAGTACTTC. Its translation: CASSWLAGETQYF.

The chain uses TRBV10-3 and TRBJ2-5, with D possibly TRBD1 on 5 matching bases. Trimming shortened V by 3 bases and J by 2 bases, and 10 bases separated the two germline ends. Germline lookup yields CDR1 ENHRY and CDR2 SYGVKD. There are 14 residues in the CDR3. The chain's CDR3 is CAISDRVLQETQYF. The DNA for the CDR3 is TGTGCCATCAGTGACAGGGTACTACAAGAGACCCAGTACTTC.

The gene calls are TRBV7-9 and TRBJ1-3; weak D call: TRBD1 (5 bases). V was cut by 2 bases and J by 0 bases, with 11 bases left in between. The CDR3 covers 16 residues. The germline V gene encodes CDR1 SEHNR and CDR2 FQNEAQ (reference sequence). The CDR3 region is CASSLQGLGSGNTIYF. The CDR3 DNA reads TGTGCCAGCAGCTTACAGGGTTTAGGCTCTGGAAACACCATATATTTT.

The V and J genes are TRBV6-5 and TRBJ1-6; D unresolved. CDR1 and CDR2 from the germline V gene are MNHEY and SVGAGI. The CDR3 is made up of 15 amino acids. The V gene lost 2 bases and the J gene lost 6 bases, with 11 bases spanning the gap. CDR3 residues: CASSYEGGLNSPLHF. The CDR3 DNA follows: TGTGCCAGCAGTTACGAGGGAGGCCTTAATTCACCCCTCCACTTT.

The gene calls are TRBV28 and TRBJ2-7, with D possibly matching TRBD1 (6 bases). Looked up from germline, CDR1 is MDHEN and CDR2 is SYDVKM. The V and J ends lost 4 bases and 6 bases respectively, with 19 bases between them. There are 15 residues in the CDR3. CDR3 coding DNA: TGTGCCAGCAGTTCTTGGGAAACAGGGTTGGGCGAGCAGTACTTC. As protein: CASSSWETGLGEQYF.

This clone came up once. The chain combines TRBV13 with TRBJ1-2; D gene uncertain. This CDR3 contains 13 residues. Per germline, CDR1 PRHDT and CDR2 FYEKMQ (reference sequence). V was cut by 0 bases and J by 4 bases, with 6 bases left in between. The CDR3 coding sequence is TGTGCCAGCAGCTTAGGGGAGGGCTATGGCTACACCTTC. Protein product: CASSLGEGYGYTF.

The V call is TRBV2, the J call TRBJ1-5; no clear D gene. The CDR3 spans 13 residues. Trimming removed 8 bases at V and 3 bases at J, with 11 bases between. CDR1 and CDR2 from the germline V gene are SNHLY and FYNNEI. CDR3 sequence (DNA): TGTGCCAGCGTAGCCGGATACAATCAGCCCCAGCATTTT. It specifies CASVAGYNQPQHF.

This clone was counted once. This chain uses TRBV7-9 with TRBJ2-1; TRBD2 is a possible D gene (5 bases). The CDR3 spans 15 residues. Germline CDR1 reads SEHNR; CDR2 reads FQNEAQ (reference sequence). Trimming removed 5 bases from V and 8 bases from J, with 19 bases in between. CDR3 sequence reads: CASSPPWAIGDEQFF. In DNA form, the CDR3 reads TGTGCCAGCAGCCCACCTTGGGCTATCGGGGATGAGCAGTTCTTC.

This chain joins TRBV28 and TRBJ1-1; 7 nucleotides agree with TRBD1. The CDR3 loop spans 14 amino acids. Germline lookup yields CDR1 MDHEN and CDR2 SYDVKM. V gave up 6 bases and J gave up 2 bases; unmatched junction bases: 6. The CDR3 region is CASRIGTANTEAFF. CDR3 bases: TGTGCCAGCAGGATCGGGACAGCCAACACTGAAGCTTTCTTT.

This chain uses TRBV7-8 with TRBJ2-3; weak D call: TRBD2 (7 bases). The CDR3 is 15 amino acids. Germline CDR1 SGHVS, CDR2 FQNEAQ. CDR3 in amino acids: CAEWGGPESTDTQYF. CDR3 DNA sequence: TGTGCAGAATGGGGGGGGCCTGAAAGCACAGATACGCAGTATTTT.

This sequence joins TRBV28 and TRBJ2-3; D unresolved. V shed 7 bases and J shed 4 bases, with 18 bases lying between them. Germline CDR1 MDHEN, CDR2 SYDVKM. The CDR3 has 15 amino acids. The CDR3 DNA reads TGTGCCAGCACGGTTGCCAGCGAGTTCCCAGATACGCAGTATTTT. Its protein product is CASTVASEFPDTQYF. Full variable domain (outside the CDR3, taken from reference TRBV28 and TRBJ2-3): DVKVTQSSRYLVKRTGEKVFLECVQDMDHENMFWYRQDPGLGLRLIYFSYDVKMKEKGDIPEGYSVSREKKERFSLILESASTNQTSMYLCASTVASEFPDTQYFGPGTRLTVL.

The J gene is TRBJ2-5, the V gene TRBV5-6; D call uncertain. Germline values: CDR1 SGHDT, CDR2 YYEEEE. This CDR3 contains 13 residues. V dropped 0 bases and J dropped 1 base, with 4 bases sitting between them. The CDR3 region has the DNA TGTGCCAGCAGCTTGGATATCCAAGAGACCCAGTACTTC. It specifies CASSLDIQETQYF.